Each of the 27 T cell receptor beta chains below was sequenced from the same sample in a study of cytomegalovirus exposure and HLA in healthy donors. This table comes from immunoSEQ multiplex PCR, and its TCRdb copy is limited to in-frame clones, with some not included. The sample contains 110,000 or so clones, about 88% of which appear only once. Sequencing used PBMCs. These receptors originate from a young woman in good health and CMV-seropositive.

The chain employs TRBV7-3 and TRBJ2-2, with D uncertain. The CDR3 contains 15 residues. V gave up 1 base and J gave up 6 bases, with 12 bases separating them. Germline CDR1 is SGHTA and CDR2 is FQGTGA. The CDR3 DNA reads as TGTGCCAGCAGCTTAAACGCACTGCAGGCCGGGGAGCTGTTTTTT. The encoded protein is CASSLNALQAGELFF.

This chain links TRBV15 with TRBJ2-5; TRBD2 might be the D (5 bases). CDR1 and CDR2 (germline): LNHNV, YYDKDF (reference sequence). CDR3 length: 17 residues. V shed 3 bases and J shed 1 base, with 18 bases lying between them. The CDR3 coding sequence is TGTGCCACCAGCAGCGCACTGGAGGAACGGGGCCAAGAGACCCAGTACTTC. This sequence encodes CATSSALEERGQETQYF.

The chain uses TRBV9 and TRBJ1-2; D is unclear. The CDR3 runs 14 residues. With 0 bases removed from V and 0 bases from J, the gap between germline ends came to 6 bases. Germline CDR1 is SGDLS and CDR2 is YYNGEE. The CDR3 reads CASSVATANYGYTF. In nucleotides, the CDR3 is TGTGCCAGCAGCGTAGCTACAGCTAACTATGGCTACACCTTC.

This sequence joins TRBV5-4 and TRBJ2-7, with D possibly matching TRBD2 (5 bases). The CDR3 consists of 12 residues. Trimming took 1 base from V and 6 from J, leaving 8 bases between them. Germline assignment: CDR1 SGHNT and CDR2 YYREEE (reference sequence). The CDR3 nucleotides read TGTGCCAGCAGCTTGCGGGGTCTCGAGCAGTACTTC. Encoded protein: CASSLRGLEQYF.

This clone was detected only once. V usage is TRBV19 and J usage is TRBJ2-1; TRBD2 matches at 12 bases. The CDR3 has 18 amino acids. The germline V gene has CDR1 LNHDA and CDR2 SQIVND (reference sequence). The trim removed 3 bases at V and 1 base at J, leaving 7 bases unmatched. The CDR3 loop reads CASSMGLAGFLSYNEQFF. The CDR3 DNA reads as TGTGCCAGTAGTATGGGACTAGCGGGTTTCCTTTCCTACAATGAGCAGTTCTTC.

The chain is built from TRBV28 and TRBJ2-7, with 12 bases lining up with TRBD2. CDR3 size: 18 residues. Germline loops: CDR1 MDHEN, CDR2 SYDVKM. V lost 1 base, J lost 5 bases, and 12 bases stayed unmatched. The CDR3 spells CASSLSTSGGPFWHEQYF. The DNA of the CDR3 is TGTGCCAGCAGTTTATCGACTAGCGGGGGACCTTTTTGGCACGAGCAGTACTTC.

The chain carries TRBV9 and TRBJ1-1; D is perhaps TRBD1 (6 bases). This CDR3 comprises 15 residues. Per germline, CDR1 SGDLS and CDR2 YYNGEE. Trimming cost V 0 bases and J 1 base, with 10 bases left between them. The CDR3 region is CASSVGGQQNTEAFF. DNA for the CDR3: TGTGCCAGCAGCGTAGGCGGACAGCAGAACACTGAAGCTTTCTTT.

The V gene is TRBV30, the J gene TRBJ2-5; 8 nucleotides match TRBD1. Germline lookup yields CDR1 GTSNPN and CDR2 SVGIG (reference sequence). The CDR3 runs to 16 residues. The V gene end was trimmed by 3 bases and the J gene end by 5 bases; junction bases not matched to a gene: 14. CDR3 sequence reads: CAWRDLSAGGLETQYF. CDR3 sequence (DNA): TGTGCCTGGAGGGACCTCTCCGCAGGGGGCTTGGAGACCCAGTACTTC. The whole variable domain, remainder taken from reference TRBV30 and TRBJ2-5, is SQTIHQWPATLVQPVGSPLSLECTVEGTSNPNLYWYRQAAGRGLQLLFYSVGIGQISSEVPQNLSASRPQDRQFILSSKKLLLSDSGFYLCAWRDLSAGGLETQYFGPGTRLLVL.

The chain recombines TRBV9 with TRBJ2-2; 10 positions match TRBD2. Germline loops: CDR1 SGDLS, CDR2 YYNGEE. J lost 3 bases, V lost 3 bases, and 11 bases had no gene match. This CDR3 is 18 amino acids long. The CDR3: CASSARGLAGAYTGELFF. The CDR3 DNA follows: TGTGCCAGCAGCGCCCGAGGGCTAGCGGGAGCTTACACCGGGGAGCTGTTTTTT.

The chain has TRBV5-4 and TRBJ1-6; no firm D call. The V gene lost 0 bases and the J gene lost 0 bases, with 7 bases spanning the gap. Germline CDR1 and CDR2: SGHNT and YYREEE (reference sequence). There are 16 residues in the CDR3. This CDR3 is CASSLGAGSYNSPLHF. The CDR3 DNA is TGTGCCAGCAGCTTGGGCGCTGGCTCCTATAATTCACCCCTCCACTTT.

V is TRBV27 and J is TRBJ2-3; 7 bases map to TRBD1. Germline V gives CDR1 MNHEY, CDR2 SMNVEV (reference sequence). With V trimmed by 8 bases and J by 3 bases, 8 bases remained unmatched. There are 14 residues in the CDR3. The DNA for the CDR3 is TGTGCCAGCTCAGAACAGGGGAGAACAGATACGCAGTATTTT. Encoded protein: CASSEQGRTDTQYF.

In nucleotides, the CDR3 is TGTGCCAGCAGCGTAAGGGGCGGGGGCGTCGGGGACACTGAAGCTTTCTTT. Translation: CASSVRGGGVGDTEAFF. The chain uses TRBV9 and TRBJ1-1; TRBD1 is a possible D gene (6 bases). The V and J ends lost 1 base and 3 bases respectively, with 19 bases between them. CDR3 length: 17 amino acids. CDR1 is SGDLS and CDR2 is YYNGEE in the germline V gene.

The chain joins TRBV5-8 to TRBJ2-7; tentative D call: TRBD1 (5 bases). The CDR3 totals 12 residues. The germline V gene has CDR1 SGHTS and CDR2 YDEGEE. The V gene lost 5 bases and the J gene lost 7 bases, with 13 bases spanning the gap. CDR3 sequence (DNA): TGTGCCAGCAGTCAGGGAAGAATGGAGCAGTACTTC. This sequence encodes CASSQGRMEQYF.

V and J are TRBV5-1 and TRBJ2-7, with a possible D match to TRBD1 (6 bases). The V and J ends lost 1 base and 1 base respectively, with 18 bases between them. The germline gives CDR1 SGHRS, CDR2 YFSETQ. The CDR3 has 17 residues. The CDR3 spells CASSLLIQGSISYEQYF. The DNA for the CDR3 is TGCGCCAGCAGCTTGTTAATCCAGGGGTCTATATCCTACGAGCAGTACTTC. The complete variable domain, with remaining parts taken from reference TRBV5-1 and TRBJ2-7, reads KAGVTQTPRYLIKTRGQQVTLSCSPISGHRSVSWYQQTPGQGLQFLFEYFSETQRNKGNFPGRFSGRQFSNSRSEMNVSTLELGDSALYLCASSLLIQGSISYEQYFGPGTRLTVT.

Comment on this clone: The junction does not match germline at one end; this may be a read error. The chain is built from TRBV19 and TRBJ2-3, with TRBD2 matching over 9 bases. Germline V gene data show CDR1 as LNHDA and CDR2 as SQIVND (reference sequence). The CDR3 is 17 residues long. The CDR3 is CASSILAGWSGTDTQYF. The CDR3 nucleotides are TGTGCCAGTAGTATCCTAGCGGGATGGTCGGGCACGGATACGCAGTATTTT.

The chain combines TRBV30 with TRBJ1-5; D is perhaps TRBD1 (6 bases). Germline assignment: CDR1 GTSNPN and CDR2 SVGIG (reference sequence). The CDR3 is 13 residues long. Between the trimmed V and J ends, which lost 2 bases and 6 bases, there was a span of 11 bases. DNA for the CDR3: TGTGCCTGGAGTTCGGGACACTCTCAGCCCCAGCATTTT. Its translation: CAWSSGHSQPQHF. The entire variable domain, with the rest obtained from reference TRBV30 and TRBJ1-5, is as follows: SQTIHQWPATLVQPVGSPLSLECTVEGTSNPNLYWYRQAAGRGLQLLFYSVGIGQISSEVPQNLSASRPQDRQFILSSKKLLLSDSGFYLCAWSSGHSQPQHFGDGTRLSIL.

This clone appeared a single time. The chain joins TRBV7-6 to TRBJ1-2; no clear D gene. This CDR3 is 12 amino acids long. Germline CDR1 SGHVS, CDR2 FNYEAQ. V shed 3 bases and J shed 8 bases, with 10 bases lying between them. The CDR3 sequence is CASSLGSSGYTF. The DNA of the CDR3 is TGTGCCAGCAGCTTGGGGAGCTCCGGCTACACCTTC.

The chain employs TRBV10-1 and TRBJ1-1; D possibly corresponds to TRBD1 (5 bases). Trimming cost V 11 bases and J 5 bases, with 24 bases left between them. CDR1 WNHNN and CDR2 SYGVQD come from the germline V gene (reference sequence). This CDR3 is built from 15 residues. The CDR3 sequence is CALRRGERMSTEAFF. The CDR3, as DNA: TGCGCCCTCAGGAGGGGCGAAAGGATGAGTACTGAAGCTTTCTTT.

J is TRBJ2-5 and V is TRBV9; 9 bases match TRBD2. Unmatched junction bases numbered 14, after V lost 6 bases and J lost 5 bases. The CDR3 sequence is 16 residues long. The V gene's germline CDR1 is SGDLS and CDR2 YYNGEE. Written as DNA, the CDR3 is TGTGCCAGCACAGAAGGGGGTAGCGGGAGTGTCGAGACCCAGTACTTC. Translation gives CASTEGGSGSVETQYF.

The chain joins TRBV28 to TRBJ1-5; weak D call: TRBD1 (5 bases). The length of the CDR3 is 12 residues. The V and J ends lost 6 bases and 11 bases respectively, with 14 bases between them. Germline CDR1 and CDR2: MDHEN and SYDVKM. The CDR3 coding sequence is TGTGCCAGCAGCGCCGGGGGAGTGTCCCAGCATTTT. Residues: CASSAGGVSQHF.

The chain is built from TRBV4-1 and TRBJ2-2, with 10 bases fitting TRBD2. The germline V gene encodes CDR1 MGHRA and CDR2 YSYEKL. V shed 3 bases and J 6 bases; nucleotides not matched to a gene: 4. This CDR3 has 15 amino acids. CDR3 region: CASSHPSGRAGELFF. As DNA, the CDR3 is TGCGCCAGCAGCCACCCCAGCGGGAGGGCCGGGGAGCTGTTTTTT.

V gene TRBV7-3 combines with J gene TRBJ1-5, with D perhaps TRBD1 (6 bases). The V end was cut by 7 bases, the J end by 3 bases, with 19 bases between. CDR3 length equals 16 residues. Germline-derived CDR1 and CDR2 are SGHTA and FQGTGA. The CDR3 region is CASTTEDRYHNQPQHF. The CDR3 coding sequence is TGTGCCAGCACCACTGAGGACAGATACCACAATCAGCCCCAGCATTTT. Complete variable domain (other parts from reference TRBV7-3 and TRBJ1-5): GAGVSQTPSNKVTEKGKYVELRCDPISGHTALYWYRQSLGQGPEFLIYFQGTGAADDSGLPNDRFFAVRPEGSVSTLKIQRTERGDSAVYLCASTTEDRYHNQPQHFGDGTRLSIL.

This clone is medium-sized within its sample. This chain connects TRBV7-6 to TRBJ1-2; D is possibly TRBD1 (5 bases). This CDR3 has 11 residues. In germline, CDR1 is SGHVS, CDR2 FNYEAQ. The germline V and J ends were trimmed by 9 bases and 2 bases, with 7 bases remaining between them. The CDR3 region is CASAGNYGYTF. CDR3 bases: TGTGCCAGTGCAGGGAACTATGGCTACACCTTC.

This clone was observed a few times. This chain links TRBV10-3 with TRBJ1-6, with D hard to call. V was cut by 5 bases and J by 5 bases, with 10 bases left in between. The germline V gene encodes CDR1 ENHRY and CDR2 SYGVKD. The CDR3 contains 14 residues. CDR3: CAISRGGNNSPLHF. The DNA of the CDR3 is TGTGCCATCAGTCGGGGAGGGAATAATTCACCCCTCCACTTT.

The J gene is TRBJ2-1, the V gene TRBV2; D is uncertain. Germline V gene data show CDR1 as SNHLY and CDR2 as FYNNEI. The CDR3 spans 13 residues. Trimming took off 9 bases at V and 10 bases at J, with 19 bases between the two ends. CDR3 bases: TGTGCCAGTCTTAGAATCGAGGCTTGGGAGCAGTTCTTC. This gives the protein CASLRIEAWEQFF.

The V call is TRBV28, the J call TRBJ2-3; D may be TRBD2 (6 bases). Germline-derived CDR1 and CDR2 are MDHEN and SYDVKM. CDR3 length: 12 amino acids. V shed 8 bases and J shed 2 bases, with 8 bases lying between them. In nucleotides, the CDR3 is TGTGCCAGCGGGACTTCCACAGATACGCAGTATTTT. It encodes CASGTSTDTQYF.

The chain uses TRBV7-3 and TRBJ2-1; 10 nucleotides match TRBD2. Trimming removed 3 bases from V and 4 bases from J; junction bases left unmatched: 3. Germline values: CDR1 SGHTA, CDR2 FQGTGA. This CDR3 contains 15 residues. CDR3 coding DNA: TGTGCCAGCAGCTTCGGACTAGCGGTTTACAATGAGCAGTTCTTC. This sequence encodes CASSFGLAVYNEQFF.